The 17 T cell receptor beta chains presented below share a single source sample, sequenced in a study of CD8 T cells in Susac syndrome. RNA in amounts of roughly 0.5 to 1 ug was reverse transcribed with random hexamers. TCRdb reanalysed the immunoSEQ multiplex PCR reads using MiXCR and keeps one entry per CDR3 protein. This table has 200,000 to 250,000 distinct CDR3 sequences, over 90% appearing once. The sample consisted of CD4+ T cells from PBMCs. All receptors come from a human donor with Susac syndrome.

This clonotype appeared once. J is TRBJ2-3 and V is TRBV5-1, with D possibly being TRBD1 (6 bases). The CDR3 has 17 residues. With 4 bases removed from V and 1 base from J, the gap between germline ends came to 19 bases. CDR1 is SGHRS and CDR2 is YFSETQ in the germline V gene. The CDR3 sequence is CASSIDSQGIGTDTQYF. CDR3 bases: TGCGCCAGCAGCATCGATTCCCAGGGGATCGGCACAGATACGCAGTATTTT. Combining the CDR3 with reference TRBV5-1 and TRBJ2-3 gives the whole variable domain KAGVTQTPRYLIKTRGQQVTLSCSPISGHRSVSWYQQTPGQGLQFLFEYFSETQRNKGNFPGRFSGRQFSNSRSEMNVSTLELGDSALYLCASSIDSQGIGTDTQYFGPGTRLTVL.

This sequence joins TRBV27 and TRBJ1-5; perhaps TRBD1 as D (5 bases). V was pared by 0 bases and J by 5 bases, with 11 bases between. The CDR3 spans 15 residues. From germline, CDR1 is MNHEY and CDR2 SMNVEV (reference sequence). CDR3 protein: CASSLSTQGDQPQHF. The CDR3 DNA follows: TGTGCCAGCAGTTTATCCACTCAGGGAGATCAGCCCCAGCATTTT.

This clonotype was seen a single time. The V and J genes are TRBV28 and TRBJ2-7; D remains ambiguous. Trimming stripped 3 bases from V and 6 bases from J, with 6 bases between. The germline V gene has CDR1 MDHEN and CDR2 SYDVKM. This CDR3 has 11 amino acids. The CDR3 loop reads CASSFQGEQYF. The DNA for the CDR3 is TGTGCCAGCAGTTTCCAAGGCGAGCAGTACTTC. The full variable domain, rest sourced from reference TRBV28 and TRBJ2-7, is DVKVTQSSRYLVKRTGEKVFLECVQDMDHENMFWYRQDPGLGLRLIYFSYDVKMKEKGDIPEGYSVSREKKERFSLILESASTNQTSMYLCASSFQGEQYFGPGTRLTVT.

The chain joins TRBV15 to TRBJ2-3, with D hard to call. The CDR3 sequence is 13 residues long. V dropped 3 bases and J dropped 2 bases, with 6 bases sitting between them. Per the germline V gene, CDR1 is LNHNV and CDR2 is YYDKDF (reference sequence). DNA for the CDR3: TGTGCCACCAGCAGCCCTGACACAGATACGCAGTATTTT. Amino acids: CATSSPDTDTQYF.

The chain is built from TRBV12-5 and TRBJ1-2, with D possibly being TRBD1 (6 bases). V lost 6 bases and J 4 bases, leaving 12 bases between the germline ends. The length of the CDR3 is 13 residues. The V gene's germline CDR1 is LGHNT and CDR2 FRNRAP. The CDR3 DNA sequence: TGTGCTAGTGGCCGCGGGGGCGGCTATGGCTACACCTTC. Translating gives CASGRGGGYGYTF.

The chain combines TRBV24-1 with TRBJ1-1; D gene unclear. Germline V gene data show CDR1 as KGHDR and CDR2 as SFDVKD. This CDR3 is built from 11 residues. Trimming removed 6 bases at V and 4 bases at J, with 5 bases between. The CDR3 DNA follows: TGTGCCACCAGTCCGGGCACTGAAGCTTTCTTT. Its protein product is CATSPGTEAFF.

The chain links TRBV30 to TRBJ1-6; the D gene is possibly TRBD1 (5 bases). The CDR3 runs to 12 residues. The germline V gene encodes CDR1 GTSNPN and CDR2 SVGIG (reference sequence). With 4 bases removed from V and 6 bases from J, the gap between germline ends came to 7 bases. The CDR3 protein is CAWMTVNSPLHF. The CDR3 nucleotides read TGTGCCTGGATGACAGTTAATTCACCCCTCCACTTT.

J is TRBJ1-2 and V is TRBV5-1, with 9 bases identical to TRBD1. Germline CDR1 is SGHRS and CDR2 is YFSETQ. The length of the CDR3 is 13 residues. J lost 7 bases, V lost 6 bases, and 7 bases had no gene match. CDR3 sequence reads: CASTWGQGGGYTF. CDR3 coding DNA: TGCGCCAGCACCTGGGGACAGGGAGGTGGCTACACCTTC.

This chain joins TRBV14 and TRBJ1-2, with D uncertain. The V gene lost 1 base and the J gene lost 7 bases, with 13 bases spanning the gap. The CDR3 spans 14 residues. Germline loops: CDR1 SGHDN, CDR2 FVKESK. The chain's CDR3 is CASSQVLGAGGYTF. The CDR3, as DNA: TGTGCCAGCAGCCAAGTATTAGGAGCGGGTGGCTACACCTTC.

The chain has TRBV30 and TRBJ1-1, with D perhaps matching TRBD1 (6 bases). Per germline, CDR1 GTSNPN and CDR2 SVGIG (reference sequence). CDR3 size: 13 residues. Trimming cost V 6 bases and J 1 base, with 12 bases left between them. CDR3 sequence (DNA): TGTGCCTGTCTAGGGGGGTGGAACACTGAAGCTTTCTTT. Its translation is CACLGGWNTEAFF.

This chain uses TRBV27 with TRBJ1-2; D might be TRBD1 (5 bases). The length of the CDR3 is 15 residues. Trimming removed 8 bases from V and 4 bases from J, with 20 bases in between. CDR1 is MNHEY, CDR2 SMNVEV, per germline (reference sequence). CDR3 bases: TGTGCCAGCGGATCATCCGGGGGGGTTAGCTATGGCTACACCTTC. This sequence encodes CASGSSGGVSYGYTF.

V usage is TRBV25-1 and J usage is TRBJ2-7; D is unclear. The CDR3 runs to 13 residues. Germline CDR1 MGHDK, CDR2 SYGVNS. V lost 3 bases and J lost 6, with 12 bases in between. The CDR3 spells CASSDPPHTEQYF. In nucleotides, the CDR3 is TGTGCCAGCAGTGACCCCCCCCACACCGAGCAGTACTTC.

V is TRBV6-6 and J is TRBJ1-5, with 7 bases lining up with TRBD1. The germline V gene encodes CDR1 MNHNY and CDR2 SVGAGI (reference sequence). The CDR3 is 13 residues long. Trimming took 7 bases from V and 2 from J; bases not matched to a gene: 2. The CDR3 loop reads CASTGQGNQPQHF. For the CDR3, the DNA is TGTGCCAGCACTGGACAGGGCAATCAGCCCCAGCATTTT.

The chain carries TRBV20-1 and TRBJ1-4; a weak D match, TRBD1 (6 bases). The CDR3 runs to 13 residues. From germline, CDR1 is DFQATT and CDR2 SNEGSKA (reference sequence). The germline V and J ends were trimmed by 5 bases and 6 bases, with 13 bases remaining between them. CDR3 region: CSAPDSFHEKLFF. The DNA for the CDR3 is TGCAGTGCTCCGGACAGTTTTCATGAAAAACTGTTTTTT.

The chain uses TRBV6-4 and TRBJ1-1, with 8 bases identical to TRBD1. CDR1 MRHNA and CDR2 SNTAGT come from the germline V gene. The CDR3 has 15 amino acids. V gave up 6 bases and J gave up 4 bases; unmatched junction bases: 10. Here the CDR3 DNA reads TGTGCCAGCAGCGAGACAGGGGTGGGTCGCACTGAAGCTTTCTTT. Translating gives CASSETGVGRTEAFF.

The chain combines TRBV20-1 with TRBJ1-5, with D maybe TRBD1 (5 bases). The CDR3 has 19 amino acids. Germline CDR1 is DFQATT and CDR2 is SNEGSKA (reference sequence). V lost 0 bases, J lost 5 bases, and 26 bases lay in between. The CDR3: CSAREILPGLSLGDQPQHF. DNA of the CDR3: TGCAGTGCTAGAGAGATCTTACCGGGACTCTCGTTGGGGGATCAGCCCCAGCATTTT.

The CDR3 DNA reads as TGCAGTGCCCGCACCAGGGGAGCCTACGAGCAGTACTTC. The encoded protein is CSARTRGAYEQYF. The chain links TRBV20-1 to TRBJ2-7, with D tentatively TRBD1 (6 bases). The CDR3 contains 13 residues. The germline V gene has CDR1 DFQATT and CDR2 SNEGSKA (reference sequence). Trimming removed 6 bases from V and 2 bases from J, with 14 bases in between.